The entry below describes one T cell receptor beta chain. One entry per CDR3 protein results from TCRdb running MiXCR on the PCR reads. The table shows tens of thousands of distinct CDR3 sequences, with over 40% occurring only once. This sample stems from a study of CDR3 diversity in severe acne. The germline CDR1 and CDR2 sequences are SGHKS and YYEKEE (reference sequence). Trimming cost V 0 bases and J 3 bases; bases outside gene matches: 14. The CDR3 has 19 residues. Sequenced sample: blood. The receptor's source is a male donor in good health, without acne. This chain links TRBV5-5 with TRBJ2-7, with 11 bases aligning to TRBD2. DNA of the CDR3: TGTGCCAGCAGCTTGGTACTAGCGGGAGACGGGAGGGCCAACTACGAGCAGTACTTC. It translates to CASSLVLAGDGRANYEQYF.